A single sample gave rise to the 21 T cell receptor beta chains below, sequenced in a study of T cells in Graves' hyperthyroidism and ophthalmopathy (dated by TCRdb to between 2018 and 2020). The library relied on multiplex PCR. The sequencer was an Illumina HiSeq 2000. The TCR beta CDR3 regions were amplified from the RNA transcripts. For the first round of RT-PCR on the TCR CDR3, the HTBI primer set was used together with the Qiagen OneStep RT-PCR kit. TCRdb reworked the public reads: Q25 trimming with fastp, MiXCR clone assembly, productive beta chains retained. CDR3 protein sequences are deduplicated, and each keeps its most common genes and DNA. The sample profile shows approximately 330,000 distinct CDR3 sequences; about 20% of them were found once. The ten largest account for about 49% of the sample. Sequenced material: blood. The receptor source for this set is a woman between 50 and 59 years old with Graves' hyperthyroidism.

This clonotype has ten or more counts. The chain couples TRBV6-1 to TRBJ2-1; D gene ambiguous. The V gene lost 7 bases and the J gene lost 0 bases, with 13 bases spanning the gap. The germline V gene has CDR1 MNHNS and CDR2 SASEGT. The CDR3 has 15 amino acids. The CDR3: CASKGSLSSYNEQFF. CDR3 bases: TGTGCCAGCAAAGGTAGCTTAAGCTCCTACAATGAGCAGTTCTTC.

This clonotype was seen only a few times. The genes are TRBV5-1 and TRBJ2-7; the D gene could be TRBD1 or TRBD2 (6 bases each). This CDR3 has 14 amino acids. Trimming stripped 7 bases from V and 2 bases from J, with 16 bases between. Germline V gene sequence: CDR1 SGHRS, CDR2 YFSETQ. CDR3 sequence: CASGVEGGPYEQYF. For the CDR3, the DNA is TGCGCCAGCGGTGTCGAGGGGGGCCCCTACGAGCAGTACTTC.

The sample holds many counts of this clonotype. The chain couples TRBV3-1 to TRBJ2-5; 14 positions match TRBD2. The length of the CDR3 is 16 residues. The junction had 6 bases not matched to a gene; V was cut back by 4 bases and J by 5 bases. Germline CDR1 reads LGHDT; CDR2 reads YNNKEL (reference sequence). The CDR3: CASSRLAGGPWETQYF. In DNA form, the CDR3 reads TGTGCCAGCAGCCGACTAGCGGGGGGGCCCTGGGAGACCCAGTACTTC.

This rearrangement joins TRBV27 to TRBJ2-1; possibly TRBD2 for D (6 bases). V lost 5 bases, J lost 2 bases, and 16 bases lay in between. From germline, CDR1 is MNHEY and CDR2 SMNVEV (reference sequence). This CDR3 has 16 residues. CDR3 sequence: CASSTARDSTYNEQFF. Here the CDR3 DNA reads TGTGCCAGCAGTACAGCTCGGGACTCCACCTACAATGAGCAGTTCTTC.

The V call is TRBV7-3, the J call TRBJ1-2; no firm D call. The CDR3 is 10 amino acids. Trimming pared 5 bases from V and 10 bases from J, leaving 8 bases between. Germline V CDR1 and CDR2: SGHTA, FQGTGA. The CDR3, as DNA: TGTGCCAGCAGCGGCGTCGACTACACCTTC. Translating it yields CASSGVDYTF.

Many counts were recorded for this clonotype. This rearrangement joins TRBV28 to TRBJ1-1, with D tentatively TRBD1 (5 bases). CDR1 and CDR2 from the germline V gene are MDHEN and SYDVKM. With 3 bases removed from V and 1 base from J, the gap between germline ends came to 9 bases. The CDR3 is 14 amino acids. CDR3 sequence reads: CASSFTGWNTEAFF. The CDR3 nucleotides are TGTGCCAGCAGTTTTACAGGATGGAACACTGAAGCTTTCTTT.

The CDR3 reads CATGPGATNTGELFF. DNA of the CDR3: TGCGCCACCGGGCCCGGCGCCACGAACACCGGGGAGCTGTTTTTT. The chain couples TRBV5-1 to TRBJ2-2; no firm D call. Germline CDR1 is SGHRS and CDR2 is YFSETQ. This CDR3 is 15 amino acids long. V lost 9 bases and J lost 0, with 15 bases in between.

Many counts were recorded for this clonotype. The chain uses TRBV5-1 and TRBJ2-1; 9 bases match TRBD1. The germline V gene encodes CDR1 SGHRS and CDR2 YFSETQ. There are 15 residues in the CDR3. Trimming cost V 4 bases and J 4 bases; bases outside gene matches: 6. CDR3 coding DNA: TGCGCCAGCAGCACCAACAGGGGGCTATACAATGAGCAGTTCTTC. Translation: CASSTNRGLYNEQFF.

This clonotype appeared many times. The rearrangement uses TRBV27 and TRBJ2-2, with 9 bases aligning to TRBD2. This CDR3 has 15 residues. With V trimmed by 3 bases and J by 8 bases, 7 bases remained unmatched. In germline, CDR1 is MNHEY, CDR2 SMNVEV (reference sequence). CDR3 sequence: CASSLGTSPPGELFF. The CDR3 DNA reads TGTGCCAGCAGTTTGGGGACTAGCCCCCCTGGGGAGCTGTTTTTT.

The chain uses TRBV20-1 and TRBJ2-7, with a possible D match to TRBD1 (6 bases). Trimming took 1 base from V and 0 from J, leaving 10 bases between them. The CDR3 totals 14 residues. Germline V gene sequence: CDR1 DFQATT, CDR2 SNEGSKA (reference sequence). CDR3 nucleotides: TGCAGTGCTAGAGGAGGGGGAGCCTCCTACGAGCAGTACGTC. This encodes CSARGGGASYEQYV.

As concerns this clonotype: This likely comes from a read error, as the CDR3 has no conserved phenylalanine or tryptophan at its end. The chain employs TRBV29-1 and TRBJ2-3; maybe TRBD1 (6 bases). CDR3 length: 13 residues. The V and J ends lost 4 bases and 0 bases respectively, with 8 bases between them. Germline loops: CDR1 SQVTM, CDR2 ANQGSEA. The CDR3 sequence: CSVGTASTDTQYL. CDR3 nucleotides: TGCAGCGTTGGGACAGCTAGCACAGATACGCAGTATCTT.

With regard to this clonotype: The junction departs from the called germline gene at one end, perhaps through a read error. The V and J genes are TRBV6-5 and TRBJ2-1; D is possibly TRBD1 (6 bases). The CDR3 is made up of 13 amino acids. Germline V gene data show CDR1 as MNHEY and CDR2 as SVGAGI. The CDR3 DNA sequence: TGTGCTAGCAGTTACTCGGGACGGGACAAGCAGTTCTTC. Amino acids: CASSYSGRDKQFF.

V and J are TRBV6-1 and TRBJ1-4; D possibly corresponds to TRBD1 (5 bases). This CDR3 spans 14 amino acids. V lost 2 bases and J 8 bases, leaving 12 bases between the germline ends. Germline lookup yields CDR1 MNHNS and CDR2 SASEGT. Here the CDR3 DNA reads TGTGCCAGCAGTGAATGGCAGGGAAGCGAAAAACTGTTTTTT. Its translation is CASSEWQGSEKLFF.

The chain is built from TRBV12-5 and TRBJ2-3, with TRBD1 identical over 8 bases. The trim removed 4 bases at V and 2 bases at J, leaving 17 bases unmatched. This CDR3 spans 19 amino acids. CDR1 LGHNT and CDR2 FRNRAP come from the germline V gene. The CDR3 region is CASGSPGSGQGVHTDTQYF. The CDR3 DNA sequence: TGTGCTAGTGGTTCGCCAGGGAGCGGACAGGGCGTACACACAGATACGCAGTATTTT.

This clonotype turned up a few times. The rearrangement links TRBV7-2 to TRBJ1-1; D gene unclear. Trimming cost V 5 bases and J 4 bases, with 8 bases left between them. The CDR3 has 12 residues. CDR1 is SGHTA and CDR2 is FQGNSA in the germline V gene. The CDR3 DNA reads TGTGCCAGCAGCCGGGTCGGCACTGAAGCTTTCTTT. Residues: CASSRVGTEAFF.

Only a few counts were recorded for this clonotype. The rearrangement joins TRBV27 to TRBJ2-7; D is unclear. Germline CDR1 and CDR2: MNHEY and SMNVEV (reference sequence). This CDR3 has 15 residues. V was pared by 3 bases and J by 2 bases, with 14 bases between. The CDR3 loop is CASSFGQPATYEQYF. CDR3 DNA: TGTGCCAGCAGTTTCGGCCAGCCTGCGACCTACGAGCAGTACTTC.

The rearrangement uses TRBV20-1 and TRBJ2-1; TRBD2 aligns across 8 bases. V lost 6 bases, J lost 0 bases, and 4 bases stayed unmatched. CDR3 length equals 14 residues. Germline assignment: CDR1 DFQATT and CDR2 SNEGSKA (reference sequence). CDR3 in amino acids: CSAVSGSSYNEQFF. The DNA of the CDR3 is TGCAGTGCGGTGAGCGGGAGCTCCTACAATGAGCAGTTCTTC.

This clonotype came up many times. The gene calls are TRBV7-2 and TRBJ2-5, with TRBD2 matching over 14 bases. The CDR3 consists of 13 residues. Germline-derived CDR1 and CDR2 are SGHTA and FQGNSA. V trimming: 3 bases; J trimming: 10 bases; junction bases outside the gene matches: 1. As DNA, the CDR3 is TGTGCCAGCAGCTTGGGGACTAGCGGGAGCCAGTACTTC. It specifies CASSLGTSGSQYF.

This clonotype was detected ten times or more. The V gene is TRBV6-1, the J gene TRBJ1-5; D is perhaps TRBD1 (5 bases). Trimming removed 4 bases from V and 7 bases from J, with 17 bases in between. Germline V gives CDR1 MNHNS, CDR2 SASEGT. CDR3 length equals 15 residues. The CDR3 region has the DNA TGTGCCAGCAGTGTTAGCAGGGACTCGGGGCAGCCCCAGCATTTT. Translating it yields CASSVSRDSGQPQHF.

The genes are TRBV2 and TRBJ2-3; 11 positions match TRBD1. Germline trimming cut 4 bases from V and 6 bases from J; bases unmatched to any gene: 3. CDR1 is SNHLY, CDR2 FYNNEI, per germline. The CDR3 has 14 residues. DNA for the CDR3: TGTGCCAGCAGTGCAAGGGACAGGGGGGATACGCAGTATTTT. Translated: CASSARDRGDTQYF.

This chain joins TRBV20-1 and TRBJ2-3; TRBD2 is a possible D gene (6 bases). Germline assignment: CDR1 DFQATT and CDR2 SNEGSKA (reference sequence). The V end lost 0 bases, the J end lost 9 bases, and 13 bases lay between the germline ends. This CDR3 spans 13 amino acids. CDR3 sequence (DNA): TGCAGTGCTAGAGATACTAGCAAGCAAACGCAGTATTTT. Translated: CSARDTSKQTQYF.